A selection of T cell receptor beta chains follows, all from one sample in a study of blood T cell repertoires in COVID-19. Only in-frame clones appear in the TCRdb table, and some are missing; sequencing was by immunoSEQ multiplex PCR. The repertoire includes around 100,000 clones, around 84% of them detected once, and approximately 1.5% sits in the top ten. The source material was peripheral blood. The receptor set was obtained from a man in his forties or fifties with acute or convalescent COVID-19. Both conserved end residues are trimmed from each CDR3.

V gene	J gene	CDR3 protein
TRBV19	TRBJ1-5	ASSIVGGRNQPQH
TRBV21-1	TRBJ2-2	ASSKDPWPTRGENTGELF
TRBV30	TRBJ2-5	ASTQGLKTQY
TRBV5-4	TRBJ2-2	ASSSGGKTGELF
TRBV5-4	TRBJ2-3	ASNRRQGGTDTQY
TRBV6-5	TRBJ2-5	ASSSLTSGSIETQY
TRBV7-8	TRBJ2-7	ASSLGAGTGRGYEQY
TRBV7-6	TRBJ2-6	ASSLSGSGANVLT
TRBV13	TRBJ2-7	ASSSLQTSGAVEQY
TRBV7-2	TRBJ1-6	ASSPGTVYNSPLH
TRBV9	TRBJ2-2	ASSVLQDPGELF
TRBV4-2	TRBJ2-1	ASSQASTGVRYNEQF
TRBV7-9	TRBJ2-3	ASSPGGLRGPDTQY
TRBV28	TRBJ2-7	ASRPQGRVIEQY
TRBV2	TRBJ1-2	ASSEQGGYGYT
TRBV19	TRBJ2-3	ATKGRTGVGTDTQY
TRBV5-1	TRBJ1-1	ASSLDGAEAF
TRBV2	TRBJ2-5	ASSEGRGGGETQY
TRBV28	TRBJ1-5	ASTGGSHVNQPQH
TRBV7-2	TRBJ2-5	ASSLAGTSGFETQY
TRBV5-1	TRBJ2-1	ASGLAGASYNEQF
TRBV27	TRBJ2-3	ASSPSQGDTQY
TRBV2	TRBJ1-2	ASSAPGQYLNYGYT
TRBV12-3/TRBV12-4	TRBJ1-2	ASSVGQGNGYT
TRBV11-3	TRBJ1-1	ASSLDGRRAF
TRBV29-1	TRBJ2-3	SGGTGNTDTQY
TRBV7-2	TRBJ1-4	ASSLGFLASTNEKLF
TRBV2	TRBJ1-1	ASLITDIRTEAF
TRBV27	TRBJ1-4	ASSLEGEKLF
TRBV6-2/TRBV6-3	TRBJ2-3	ASSYPHSGLAGGRGDTQY
TRBV4-1	TRBJ2-1	ASSQDSGGPPGNEQF
TRBV3-1/TRBV3-2	TRBJ2-1	ASSKGSGSSNEQF
TRBV5-1	TRBJ2-4	ASSLASGGADHIQY
TRBV24-1	TRBJ2-2	ASTNPNTGELF
TRBV6-1	TRBJ1-6	ASSESGTGNSPLH
TRBV27	TRBJ2-3	ASSFSGLAGDSLWDTQY
TRBV7-2	TRBJ2-3	ASSLSASGLSTDTQY
TRBV2	TRBJ1-1	ASNSRQGAITEAF
TRBV10-1	TRBJ1-1	ASSEGMNTEAF
TRBV6-1	TRBJ2-5	ASSEEGRGWETQY
TRBV5-1	TRBJ2-1	ASSNEREGPAHTHNEQF
TRBV5-1	TRBJ2-1	ASSYSPGTSRREQF
TRBV18	TRBJ1-2	ASSPAEVQSQYGYT
TRBV30	TRBJ2-7	AWCPWDNPYEQY
TRBV27	TRBJ2-7	ASSQRVGLGYEQY
TRBV4-3	TRBJ2-1	ASSQERTSGGAHNEQF
TRBV19	TRBJ1-5	ASSRPDSYSNQPQH
TRBV15	TRBJ2-1	ATSRDPDSEQF
TRBV4-2	TRBJ2-7	ASSQTSGSSYEQY
TRBV2	TRBJ1-4	ASRGDRGGEKLF
TRBV7-3	TRBJ1-2	ASSPGLNGTGINGYT
TRBV5-1	TRBJ1-1	ASSLQGRNTEAF
TRBV6-2/TRBV6-3	TRBJ2-5	ASSYARETQY
TRBV20-1	TRBJ2-7	SASLAHEQY
TRBV5-1	TRBJ2-3	ASRPGQYTDTQY
TRBV19	TRBJ1-1	ASSITAGMSTEAF
TRBV7-3	TRBJ1-2	ASSLTTGTNYGYT
TRBV4-2	TRBJ2-7	ASSQEQAVYEQY